This T cell receptor beta chain was found in a study of vaccination and CD4 T cells after COVID-19. The CDR3 loop spans 14 amino acids. The germline V gene encodes CDR1 SEHNR and CDR2 FQNEAQ (reference sequence). V was pared by 1 base and J by 2 bases, with 8 bases between. Researchers used the Oncomine TCR Beta short-read assay to sequence DNA from cultured CD4+ T cells. Investigators obtained genomic DNA by extraction from cultured CD4+ T cells. MiXCR, run by TCRdb on the PCR reads, gives a single entry per CDR3 protein. The sample holds about 15,000 distinct CDR3 sequences, about half seen once. A remark on this clonotype: Its antigen is still unknown.

Treatment specified: 10-day PBMC culture with coronavirus spike peptide pools or control peptides (ViraFEST assay). This chain links TRBV7-9 with TRBJ1-2, with a weak D call TRBD1 (5 bases). Sequencing was performed on CD4+ T cells from blood, cultured in vitro, taken before SARS-CoV-2 vaccination. The sequence was collected from a human donor who had recovered from COVID-19. CDR3 coding DNA: TGTGCCAGCAGCTTAGTGTCAGGGAACTATGGCTACACCTTC. Residues: CASSLVSGNYGYTF.